These 27 T cell receptor beta chains originate from one sample sequenced in a study of tumor-infiltrating lymphocytes in glioblastoma multiforme (dated by TCRdb to the late 2010s). Sequencing relied on an Illumina HiSeq 2500. TCRB libraries were built from RNA via three nested multiplex PCR rounds using a modified ARM-PCR protocol with multiple V-beta primers and a C-beta primer. Starting from the raw public reads, TCRdb applied fastp trimming at Q25, assembled clones with MiXCR and retained in-frame beta chains. Identical CDR3 protein sequences are pooled into one entry, listed with their most common genes and DNA. The sample data list some 15,000 distinct CDR3 sequences, and over 60% of these were observed just once. The ten largest clones add up to 37% of the sample. Sequencing was done on a sample of brain tumor tissue. Receptor source: a male donor with glioblastoma.

This clonotype was seen only once. The CDR3 here is CASIPQPGRVHLYF. Here the CDR3 DNA reads TGTGCCAGCATCCCCCAACCTGGACGCGTACACCTGTACTTC. This chain links TRBV11-2 with TRBJ2-5; D unresolved. V lost 7 bases and J lost 13, with 25 bases in between. Germline loops: CDR1 SGHAT, CDR2 FQNNGV. CDR3 size: 14 residues. Based on the CDR3 plus reference TRBV11-2 and TRBJ2-5, the full variable domain is EAGVAQSPRYKIIEKRQSVAFWCNPISGHATLYWYQQILGQGPKLLIQFQNNGVVDDSQLPKDRFSAERLKGVDSTLKIQPAKLEDSAVYLCASIPQPGRVHLYFGPGTRLLVL.

Note on this clonotype: This sequence may be a read error, since a much larger clone differs from it by one base. The rearrangement uses TRBV11-3 and TRBJ2-1, with D possibly matching TRBD1 (5 bases). Trimming took 5 bases from V and 9 from J, leaving 11 bases between them. This CDR3 has 12 amino acids. Germline CDR1 reads SGHNT; CDR2 reads YENEEA. The CDR3 nucleotides are TGTGCCAGCAGCCCCGGACATGCTGAGCAGTTCTTC. The encoded protein is CASSPGHAEQFF.

The rearrangement uses TRBV11-2 and TRBJ2-3; D is unresolved. Germline CDR1 SGHAT, CDR2 FQNNGV. Trimming left V 2 bases short and J 10 bases short, with 7 bases between. The CDR3 runs 11 residues. CDR3 loop: CASSLTDAQYF. As DNA, the CDR3 is TGTGCCAGCAGCTTAACGGATGCGCAGTATTTT.

Here the CDR3 DNA reads TGCAGTGCTAGAGACATCGAGCGTGAGCAGTTCTTC. This codes for CSARDIEREQFF. The rearrangement joins TRBV20-1 to TRBJ2-1; no clear D gene. Deletions cut 0 bases from V and 9 bases from J, with 9 bases between. CDR1 and CDR2 from the germline V gene are DFQATT and SNEGSKA (reference sequence). The CDR3 runs 12 residues.

Of note for this clonotype: This likely comes from a read error, as the CDR3 has no conserved phenylalanine or tryptophan at its end. V and J are TRBV11-3 and TRBJ2-7; D ambiguous. CDR3 length equals 13 residues. V shed 5 bases and J shed 4 bases, with 12 bases lying between them. Germline-derived CDR1 and CDR2 are SGHNT and YENEEA. CDR3 region: CASSLSMSYEQYS. CDR3 in DNA: TGTGCCAGCAGCCTATCTATGAGTTACGAGCAGTACTCC.

V is TRBV4-1 and J is TRBJ1-3, with D unclear. The CDR3 is 16 residues long. V was clipped by 1 base and J by 1 base, with 11 bases between them. Germline V CDR1 and CDR2: MGHRA, YSYEKL. CDR3 nucleotides: TGCGCCAGCAGCCAAGCCGGACGGGGATCTGGAAACACCATATATTTT. It codes for CASSQAGRGSGNTIYF.

V usage is TRBV4-2 and J usage is TRBJ2-1, with TRBD2 matching 9 bases. The V gene end was trimmed by 1 base and the J gene end by 1 base; junction bases not matched to a gene: 2. From germline, CDR1 is LGHNA and CDR2 YNFKEQ. The CDR3 has 16 amino acids. DNA for the CDR3: TGTGCCAGCAGCCAAGGAGCGGGGGGTTCCTACAATGAGCAGTTCTTC. Translation gives CASSQGAGGSYNEQFF.

As concerns this clonotype: Because the CDR3 is missing its conserved closing phenylalanine or tryptophan, this is likely a read error. The limits of the CDR3 on the DNA are not certain, so only TCRdb's listed CDR3 is given. V is TRBV11-3 and J is TRBJ2-1; TRBD2, the table's D call, was not compared with the DNA. Germline CDR1 SGHNT, CDR2 YENEEA. The CDR3 is made up of 13 amino acids, end residues included. The CDR3 region is CVSSSRGEGEQLS.

This clonotype was counted a few times. The V gene is TRBV6-5, the J gene TRBJ1-6; TRBD1 matches 8 bases. In germline, CDR1 is MNHEY, CDR2 SVGAGI. CDR3 length equals 15 residues. The V and J ends lost 6 bases and 6 bases, in that order; junction bases with no gene match: 7. The CDR3 DNA reads as TGTGCCAGCAGCCCCGGACAGGGCCTTAATTCACCCCTCCACTTT. Its translation is CASSPGQGLNSPLHF.

A word on this clonotype: The junction differs from germline at one of its ends, possibly a read error. The chain links TRBV20-1 to TRBJ2-7; D call uncertain. Germline lookup yields CDR1 DFQATT and CDR2 SNEGSKA (reference sequence). The CDR3 has 13 amino acids. CDR3 bases: TGCAATGCTAGAGAGCTGGCCCTTTTAGAGCAGTACTTC. Protein product: CNARELALLEQYF.

This chain joins TRBV15 and TRBJ1-2; unclear D gene. V was cut by 5 bases and J by 3 bases, with 16 bases left in between. From germline, CDR1 is LNHNV and CDR2 YYDKDF (reference sequence). The CDR3 spans 15 residues. The CDR3 region is CATSFTVFPYYGYTF. Written as DNA, the CDR3 is TGTGCCACCAGCTTTACAGTGTTTCCTTACTATGGCTACACCTTC. The whole variable domain, filled in from reference TRBV15 and TRBJ1-2, reads DAMVIQNPRYQVTQFGKPVTLSCSQTLNHNVMYWYQQKSSQAPKLLFHYYDKDFNNEADTPDNFQSRRPNTSFCFLDIRSPGLGDTAMYLCATSFTVFPYYGYTFGSGTRLTVV.

As regards this clonotype: At one boundary the junction diverges from the germline segment, which might be a read error. This sequence joins TRBV20-1 and TRBJ2-3; D remains unclear. Per the germline V gene, CDR1 is DFQATT and CDR2 is SNEGSKA (reference sequence). The CDR3 spans 13 residues. The CDR3 DNA reads as TGCAATGCTAGAGATTTCGACACAGATACGCAGTATTTT. Translation: CNARDFDTDTQYF.

This clonotype was picked up a small number of times. J is TRBJ2-7 and V is TRBV11-2; a weak D match, TRBD2 (7 bases). Trimming cost V 4 bases and J 3 bases, with 16 bases left between them. Germline loops: CDR1 SGHAT, CDR2 FQNNGV. This CDR3 region has 15 residues. The DNA of the CDR3 is TGTGCCAGCAGCTCGAGGCGGGGGCCTTTCTACGAGCAGTACTTC. Protein: CASSSRRGPFYEQYF.

J is TRBJ2-2 and V is TRBV11-2; 7 bases fit TRBD1. Germline CDR1 is SGHAT and CDR2 is FQNNGV. With V trimmed by 7 bases and J by 17 bases, 25 bases remained unmatched. This CDR3 is 16 amino acids long. CDR3 sequence: CASTPDRAMAPGNCFF. The CDR3, as DNA: TGTGCCAGCACCCCCGACAGGGCGATGGCACCGGGGAACTGTTTTTTT.

The rearrangement uses TRBV6-5 and TRBJ2-1, with 8 nucleotides matching TRBD2. The CDR3 is 18 residues long. Losses at the gene ends were 0 bases for V and 7 bases for J; bases not matched to a gene: 14. CDR1 MNHEY and CDR2 SVGAGI come from the germline V gene. The CDR3 nucleotides are TGTGCCAGCAGTTACTCGATGAGTTCGGGAGGGTATCGAAATGAGCAGTTCTTC. This translates into CASSYSMSSGGYRNEQFF.

With regard to this clonotype: One junction end disagrees with the germline gene, perhaps due to a read error. This chain connects TRBV6-2 or TRBV6-3 to TRBJ2-2; TRBD2 matches 8 bases. This CDR3 is built from 13 residues. Germline CDR1 and CDR2: MNHEY and SVGEGT. The CDR3 loop is CAGTGTSHGELFF. In DNA, the CDR3 is TGTGCCGGTACCGGGACTAGTCACGGGGAGTTGTTTTTT.

The chain joins TRBV6-5 to TRBJ2-3; unclear D gene. The germline V and J ends were trimmed by 0 bases and 6 bases, with 4 bases remaining between them. From germline, CDR1 is MNHEY and CDR2 SVGAGI. The CDR3 is 12 residues long. This CDR3 reads CASSYSSDTQYF. The CDR3 DNA reads TGTGCCAGCAGTTACTCTTCCGATACGCAGTATTTT.

About this clonotype itself: One junction end disagrees with the germline gene, perhaps due to a read error. The rearrangement joins TRBV11-2 to TRBJ1-6; D is unresolved. Germline V gene lookup returns CDR1 SGHAT and CDR2 FQNNGV. CDR3 length: 14 residues. CDR3 bases: TGTGCAAGCAGCTTAGAATCGTGGGCTTCATCCCTCCACTTT. It yields the protein CASSLESWASSLHF.

A note on this clonotype: At one end, the junction sequence differs from germline, possibly due to a read error. This chain's CDR3 is CASNEGVVAYNEQFF. CDR3 DNA: TGTGCCAGCAATGAAGGAGTCGTAGCATACAATGAACAGTTCTTC. This sequence joins TRBV6-1 and TRBJ2-1; D remains unclear. The CDR3 contains 15 residues. Germline V gene sequence: CDR1 MNHNS, CDR2 SASEGT.

The sample holds many counts of this clonotype. One end of the junction fails to match germline, which may point to a read error. The chain joins TRBV10-3 to TRBJ2-7, with 8 bases lining up with TRBD1. The CDR3 extends over 12 amino acids. Germline V gene sequence: CDR1 ENHRY, CDR2 SYGVKD. CDR3 bases: TGCGCCATCAGTGAGTCGGGACAGGAGCGGTACTTC. It encodes CAISESGQERYF.

V gene TRBV20-1 combines with J gene TRBJ2-6; D call uncertain. V was trimmed by 6 bases and J by 4 bases, leaving 13 bases between them. CDR3 length equals 14 residues. CDR1 DFQATT and CDR2 SNEGSKA come from the germline V gene (reference sequence). CDR3 nucleotides: TGCAGTGCCCCACCAGCCCCAGGGGCCAACGTCCTGACTTTC. Its protein product is CSAPPAPGANVLTF.

About this clonotype: Because the CDR3 is missing its conserved closing phenylalanine or tryptophan, this is likely a read error. This chain joins TRBV20-1 and TRBJ1-6, with 7 bases matching TRBD1. The CDR3 covers 17 residues. The V gene end was trimmed by 5 bases and the J gene end by 5 bases; junction bases not matched to a gene: 15. Germline V lookup: CDR1 DFQATT, CDR2 SNEGSKA (reference sequence). CDR3 residues: CSAPLYNGTANNSPLHL. CDR3 in DNA: TGCAGTGCTCCTCTTTACAATGGGACAGCAAATAATTCACCCCTCCACCTC.

With regard to this clonotype: The junction does not match germline at one end; this may be a read error. The gene calls are TRBV11-2 and TRBJ1-1, with D tentatively TRBD1 (6 bases). CDR3 length: 12 residues. Germline CDR1 reads SGHAT; CDR2 reads FQNNGV. The CDR3: CANSLVEGVAFF. CDR3 coding DNA: TGTGCCAACAGCTTAGTAGAGGGGGTGGCTTTCTTT.

The rearrangement uses TRBV6-1 and TRBJ2-2; D is possibly TRBD1 (7 bases). The CDR3 spans 14 residues. V lost 11 bases, J lost 6 bases, and 19 bases lay in between. Germline values: CDR1 MNHNS, CDR2 SASEGT. The CDR3 nucleotides are TGTGCCGGCTGGCGGGACAGACTCGCCGGGGAGCTGTTTTTT. Protein sequence: CAGWRDRLAGELFF.

Of note for this clonotype: At one of its ends the junction is not consistent with the germline gene, which may arise from a read error. The chain combines TRBV4-1 with TRBJ1-2; TRBD1 agrees at 7 bases. This CDR3 spans 16 amino acids. Germline CDR1 is MGHRA and CDR2 is YSYEKL. The chain's CDR3 is CSSSHDRYRGNYGYTF. For the CDR3, the DNA is TGCTCCAGCAGCCACGATCGATACAGGGGAAACTATGGCTACACATTC.

Of note for this clonotype: The final CDR3 position lacks the conserved phenylalanine or tryptophan, pointing to a likely read error. The chain carries TRBV11-2 and TRBJ2-5; 7 bases agree with TRBD1. There are 18 residues in the CDR3. V was clipped by 6 bases and J by 5 bases; unmatched bases: 21. The V gene's germline CDR1 is SGHAT and CDR2 FQNNGV. The CDR3 is CASSSTADRAFWVETQYL. DNA of the CDR3: TGTGCCAGCAGTTCGACCGCCGACAGGGCGTTTTGGGTGGAGACCCAGTACCTC.

V gene TRBV6-2 or TRBV6-3 combines with J gene TRBJ2-7; D remains unclear. The germline V and J ends were trimmed by 10 bases and 5 bases, with 18 bases remaining between them. The germline CDR1 and CDR2 sequences are MNHEY and SVGEGT. There are 13 residues in the CDR3. In nucleotides, the CDR3 is TGTGCCAACACCGAGACAAGGGCTAACGAGCAGTACTTC. Translated, it gives CANTETRANEQYF.